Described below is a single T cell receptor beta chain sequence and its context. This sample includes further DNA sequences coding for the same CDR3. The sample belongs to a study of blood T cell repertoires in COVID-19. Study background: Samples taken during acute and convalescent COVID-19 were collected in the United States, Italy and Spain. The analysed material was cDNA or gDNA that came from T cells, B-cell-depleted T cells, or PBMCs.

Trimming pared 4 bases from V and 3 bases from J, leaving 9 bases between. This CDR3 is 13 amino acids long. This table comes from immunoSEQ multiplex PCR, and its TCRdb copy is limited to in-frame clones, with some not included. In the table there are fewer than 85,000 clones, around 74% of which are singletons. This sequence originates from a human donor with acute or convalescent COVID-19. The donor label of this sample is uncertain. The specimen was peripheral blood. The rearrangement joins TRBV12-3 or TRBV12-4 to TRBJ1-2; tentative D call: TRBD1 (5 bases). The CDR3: CASSSQGYYGYTF. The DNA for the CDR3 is TGTGCCAGCAGTTCCCAGGGATACTATGGCTACACCTTC.